Below are 29 T cell receptor beta chains sequenced from a single sample in a study of CD8+ T cells in alopecia areata. Extracted RNA was reverse transcribed into cDNA, the sequencing template. The data were produced by immunoSEQ multiplex PCR, yet TCRdb's version contains in-frame clones alone and is incomplete. The table includes some 120,000 clones, roughly 54% detected once. Sequencing used CD4+ T cells sorted from blood, obtained at week 0. Receptors originate from a human donor with alopecia areata.

V is TRBV5-5 and J is TRBJ2-2; D is uncertain. The germline gives CDR1 SGHKS, CDR2 YYEKEE (reference sequence). This CDR3 comprises 11 residues. V shed 1 base and J shed 8 bases, with 3 bases lying between them. The DNA for the CDR3 is TGTGCCAGCAGCTTGTTAGGGGAGCTGTTTTTT. Amino acid sequence: CASSLLGELFF. Drawing the rest from reference TRBV5-5 and TRBJ2-2, the complete variable domain is DAGVTQSPTHLIKTRGQQVTLRCSPISGHKSVSWYQQVLGQGPQFIFQYYEKEERGRGNFPDRFSARQFPNYSSELNVNALLLGDSALYLCASSLLGELFFGEGSRLTVL.

This chain connects TRBV5-1 to TRBJ2-5; D unclear. The germline V gene encodes CDR1 SGHRS and CDR2 YFSETQ. V was clipped by 0 bases and J by 7 bases, with 7 bases between them. CDR3 size: 12 residues. CDR3 sequence (DNA): TGCGCCAGCAGCTTGGAACTGGGGACCCAGTACTTC. Translating gives CASSLELGTQYF. Using reference TRBV5-1 and TRBJ2-5 for the parts outside the CDR3, the full variable domain is KAGVTQTPRYLIKTRGQQVTLSCSPISGHRSVSWYQQTPGQGLQFLFEYFSETQRNKGNFPGRFSGRQFSNSRSEMNVSTLELGDSALYLCASSLELGTQYFGPGTRLLVL.

The rearrangement links TRBV4-3 to TRBJ1-6; TRBD1 aligns across 8 bases. Germline trimming cut 2 bases from V and 10 bases from J; bases unmatched to any gene: 7. The germline gives CDR1 LGHNA, CDR2 YSLEER. There are 15 residues in the CDR3. The CDR3 here is CASSQFSGGDSPLHF. The CDR3 region has the DNA TGCGCCAGCAGCCAATTCTCAGGGGGCGACTCACCCCTCCACTTT.

The rearrangement joins TRBV7-8 to TRBJ2-3, with TRBD2 matching over 7 bases. V gave up 6 bases and J gave up 8 bases; unmatched junction bases: 17. The CDR3 sequence is 16 residues long. CDR1 and CDR2 from the germline V gene are SGHVS and FQNEAQ. The CDR3 DNA reads as TGTGCCAGCAGAGAACCGGGACTACCACCCCCGCGTACGCAGTATTTT. Translation gives CASREPGLPPPRTQYF. The whole variable domain, remainder taken from reference TRBV7-8 and TRBJ2-3, is GAGVSQSPRYKVAKRGQDVALRCDPISGHVSLFWYQQALGQGPEFLTYFQNEAQLDKSGLPSDRFFAERPEGSVSTLKIQRTQQEDSAVYLCASREPGLPPPRTQYFGPGTRLTVL.

The chain has TRBV7-2 and TRBJ1-1, with D perhaps TRBD1 (6 bases). V shed 1 base and J shed 3 bases, with 12 bases lying between them. This CDR3 spans 15 amino acids. The germline V gene has CDR1 SGHTA and CDR2 FQGNSA. The CDR3 DNA is TGTGCCAGCAGCTTAGATGTCTCAGGGGACACTGAAGCTTTCTTT. This sequence encodes CASSLDVSGDTEAFF.

The chain combines TRBV6-1 with TRBJ1-2, with unresolved D. The CDR3 runs 13 residues. The V and J ends lost 1 base and 8 bases respectively, with 11 bases between them. Germline loops: CDR1 MNHNS, CDR2 SASEGT. The CDR3 loop reads CASSEVRDDGYTF. The CDR3 bases are TGTGCCAGCAGTGAAGTGAGGGATGACGGCTACACCTTC.

The rearrangement joins TRBV28 to TRBJ1-2, with TRBD1 identical over 9 bases. V lost 4 bases, J lost 0 bases, and 3 bases stayed unmatched. CDR1 MDHEN and CDR2 SYDVKM come from the germline V gene. This CDR3 spans 15 amino acids. The CDR3 loop is CASSSHRGPNYGYTF. The CDR3 nucleotides are TGTGCCAGCAGTTCTCACAGGGGGCCTAACTATGGCTACACCTTC.

Regarding this clone: A read error may account for a junction end that differs from germline. The genes are TRBV30 and TRBJ2-5; TRBD2 agrees at 7 bases. This CDR3 has 13 amino acids. Germline V gives CDR1 GTSNPN, CDR2 SVGIG (reference sequence). The CDR3 here is CAWSLGLQGTQYF. The DNA of the CDR3 is TGTGCCTGGAGTTTGGGACTACAAGGGACCCAGTACTTC.

This clone was seen only a few times. V and J are TRBV7-2 and TRBJ2-3; 13 bases agree with TRBD2. CDR1 is SGHTA, CDR2 FQGNSA, per germline. With 1 base clipped from V and 7 bases from J, the junction kept 5 bases outside the gene matches. The CDR3 has 16 amino acids. As DNA, the CDR3 is TGTGCCAGCAGCTTAGAGGGGACTAGCGGGGCCTATACGCAGTATTTT. Its protein product is CASSLEGTSGAYTQYF.

A remark on this clone: Other DNA sequences of this sample code for an identical CDR3. J is TRBJ2-3 and V is TRBV5-4; no definite D call. Deletions cut 0 bases from V and 3 bases from J, with 2 bases between. CDR3 length equals 12 residues. Germline V gene lookup returns CDR1 SGHNT and CDR2 YYREEE (reference sequence). CDR3 sequence (DNA): TGTGCCAGCAGCTTGGTTACAGATACGCAGTATTTT. It specifies CASSLVTDTQYF.

This chain links TRBV29-1 with TRBJ1-2, with D maybe TRBD1 (5 bases). The germline gives CDR1 SQVTM, CDR2 ANQGSEA. The ends were cut back, 3 bases at V and 5 bases at J, with 7 bases in the middle. The CDR3 is made up of 11 amino acids. This chain's CDR3 is CSVDWGYGYTF. Here the CDR3 DNA reads TGCAGCGTTGATTGGGGGTATGGCTACACCTTC.

This clone was counted only a few times. The V gene is TRBV5-4, the J gene TRBJ2-5, with D tentatively TRBD1 or TRBD2 (5 bases each). CDR1 is SGHNT, CDR2 YYREEE, per germline (reference sequence). The CDR3 is made up of 14 amino acids. With 2 bases removed from V and 5 bases from J, the gap between germline ends came to 13 bases. The CDR3 sequence: CASSFGGSAETQYF. DNA of the CDR3: TGTGCCAGCAGCTTTGGGGGTTCGGCTGAGACCCAGTACTTC.

The CDR3 loop is CASSFRRGSTGELFF. The CDR3, as DNA: TGTGCCAGCAGCTTTCGGCGGGGATCGACCGGGGAGCTGTTTTTT. The V call is TRBV7-2, the J call TRBJ2-2; maybe TRBD2 (6 bases). Trimming took off 3 bases at V and 5 bases at J, with 13 bases between the two ends. Per germline, CDR1 SGHTA and CDR2 FQGNSA. This CDR3 has 15 amino acids.

V usage is TRBV14 and J usage is TRBJ1-1; a possible D gene is TRBD1 (5 bases). V was clipped by 0 bases and J by 10 bases, with 12 bases between them. The CDR3 contains 13 residues. Per germline, CDR1 SGHDN and CDR2 FVKESK. The CDR3 DNA sequence: TGTGCCAGCAGCCAAGAGGTGGGGGTTAGAGCTTTCTTT. It yields the protein CASSQEVGVRAFF.

The chain is built from TRBV9 and TRBJ2-1; 8 bases agree with TRBD1. V dropped 0 bases and J dropped 9; count of bases not matched to a gene: 5. The CDR3 extends over 14 amino acids. Per germline, CDR1 SGDLS and CDR2 YYNGEE. In DNA form, the CDR3 reads TGTGCCAGCAGCGTAGTGAACAGGGGGAGTGAGCAGTTCTTC. Residues: CASSVVNRGSEQFF.

In this sample, this clone turned up once. The DNA for the CDR3 is TGTGCCAGCAGTGTCCTTACTAGCGGGAGGATGAATGAGCAGTTCTTC. It is translated as CASSVLTSGRMNEQFF. V is TRBV7-3 and J is TRBJ2-1; 12 positions match TRBD2. Germline CDR1 SGHTA, CDR2 FQGTGA. This CDR3 spans 16 amino acids. Trimming at V came to 6 bases and at J to 7 bases, leaving 10 bases not matched to a gene. Full variable domain (missing parts from reference TRBV7-3 and TRBJ2-1): GAGVSQTPSNKVTEKGKYVELRCDPISGHTALYWYRQSLGQGPEFLIYFQGTGAADDSGLPNDRFFAVRPEGSVSTLKIQRTERGDSAVYLCASSVLTSGRMNEQFFGPGTRLTVL.

The table lists this clone with a few counts. The V gene is TRBV7-8, the J gene TRBJ2-4; 8 bases are a match to TRBD1. The CDR3 is 11 residues long. With 6 bases clipped from V and 8 bases from J, the junction kept 0 bases outside the gene matches. Germline CDR1 SGHVS, CDR2 FQNEAQ. The CDR3 DNA reads as TGTGCCAGCAGACAGGGGGACATTCAGTACTTC. Amino acids: CASRQGDIQYF.

The genes are TRBV7-9 and TRBJ1-4; TRBD1 agrees at 9 bases. This CDR3 has 14 residues. J lost 8 bases, V lost 3 bases, and 4 bases had no gene match. CDR1 is SEHNR and CDR2 is FQNEAQ in the germline V gene (reference sequence). The CDR3, as DNA: TGTGCCAGCAGCTTCCGGGACAGGGTGGAAAAACTGTTTTTT. Translated: CASSFRDRVEKLFF.

This clone showed up just a few times. In the same sample, other DNA sequences code for this CDR3. This rearrangement joins TRBV29-1 to TRBJ2-5; no clear D gene. The CDR3 totals 13 residues. Trimming pared 6 bases from V and 2 bases from J, leaving 13 bases between. Per the germline V gene, CDR1 is SQVTM and CDR2 is ANQGSEA. In DNA, the CDR3 is TGCAGCGTGGCGCGCCAAATACAAGAGACCCAGTACTTC. Translation: CSVARQIQETQYF.

V usage is TRBV5-4 and J usage is TRBJ2-2, with a possible D match to TRBD2 (6 bases). From germline, CDR1 is SGHNT and CDR2 YYREEE (reference sequence). V was pared by 0 bases and J by 0 bases, with 9 bases between. The CDR3 spans 16 residues. The CDR3 sequence is CASSLGGGTNTGELFF. CDR3 sequence (DNA): TGTGCCAGCAGCTTGGGGGGAGGTACGAACACCGGGGAGCTGTTTTTT.

J is TRBJ2-3 and V is TRBV5-1, with TRBD2 matching 7 bases. The germline V gene encodes CDR1 SGHRS and CDR2 YFSETQ. The CDR3 is 14 residues long. V dropped 4 bases and J dropped 5; count of bases not matched to a gene: 7. The CDR3 nucleotides are TGCGCCAGCAGCGCAGCGGGGCGGCTAGATACGCAGTATTTT. Encoded protein: CASSAAGRLDTQYF.

This clone has more than one count but fewer than ten. The V and J genes are TRBV19 and TRBJ1-3; D is ambiguous. The CDR3 totals 14 residues. V shed 9 bases and J shed 0 bases, with 12 bases lying between them. Germline V gene sequence: CDR1 LNHDA, CDR2 SQIVND (reference sequence). CDR3: CASTGSISGNTIYF. The CDR3 DNA reads TGTGCCAGCACCGGATCTATCTCTGGAAACACCATATATTTT.

V and J are TRBV7-2 and TRBJ2-3; possibly TRBD2 for D (6 bases). Germline CDR1 reads SGHTA; CDR2 reads FQGNSA. This CDR3 comprises 15 residues. Between the trimmed V and J ends, which lost 5 bases and 4 bases, there was a span of 16 bases. The CDR3, as DNA: TGTGCCAGCAGCCGACTTTGGGAGGCCCCAGATACGCAGTATTTT. This encodes CASSRLWEAPDTQYF.

This chain links TRBV18 with TRBJ1-4; 11 bases line up with TRBD1. Trimming at V came to 6 bases and at J to 3 bases, leaving 3 bases not matched to a gene. CDR1 KGHSH and CDR2 LQKENI come from the germline V gene. This CDR3 spans 15 amino acids. The CDR3 nucleotides are TGTGCCAGCTCGGGACAGGGGGAAGCTAATGAAAAACTGTTTTTT. Its translation: CASSGQGEANEKLFF.

The J gene is TRBJ1-1, the V gene TRBV7-9, with D perhaps TRBD1 (5 bases). The V end was cut by 3 bases, the J end by 3 bases, with 14 bases between. Per the germline V gene, CDR1 is SEHNR and CDR2 is FQNEAQ (reference sequence). CDR3 length equals 15 residues. DNA of the CDR3: TGTGCCAGCAGCTTCATCGTAGTGGGGGACACTGAAGCTTTCTTT. It specifies CASSFIVVGDTEAFF. Variable domain in full (rest from reference TRBV7-9 and TRBJ1-1): DTGVSQNPRHKITKRGQNVTFRCDPISEHNRLYWYRQTLGQGPEFLTYFQNEAQLEKSRLLSDRFSAERPKGSFSTLEIQRTEQGDSAMYLCASSFIVVGDTEAFFGQGTRLTVV.

The chain is built from TRBV5-6 and TRBJ1-1; 8 nucleotides match TRBD1. There are 15 residues in the CDR3. J was trimmed by 7 bases and V by 8 bases; bases with no gene match: 16. CDR1 and CDR2 (germline): SGHDT, YYEEEE. CDR3 in amino acids: CAREGDRIRNREAFF. The CDR3 DNA is TGTGCCAGAGAGGGGGACAGGATTCGGAATCGTGAAGCTTTCTTT.

The chain is built from TRBV5-6 and TRBJ2-2, with TRBD1 matching over 9 bases. Germline-derived CDR1 and CDR2 are SGHDT and YYEEEE. After removal of 3 bases from V and 4 bases from J, the junction contained 13 bases not matched to a gene. The CDR3 loop spans 18 amino acids. CDR3 DNA sequence: TGTGCCAGCAGCTCCGGGACAGGGCCCTCCTATGCCACCGGGGAGCTGTTTTTT. This sequence encodes CASSSGTGPSYATGELFF.

A note on this clone: The same CDR3 also results from other DNA sequences found in this sample. The chain carries TRBV4-1 and TRBJ1-5; no clear D gene. CDR3 length equals 15 residues. V was cut by 0 bases and J by 2 bases, with 8 bases left in between. The germline V gene has CDR1 MGHRA and CDR2 YSYEKL. The CDR3, as DNA: TGCGCCAGCAGCCAAGAACCGGTCGGCAATCAGCCCCAGCATTTT. Residues: CASSQEPVGNQPQHF.

The chain joins TRBV5-1 to TRBJ2-5; the D call may be TRBD1 or TRBD2 (7 bases each). Germline assignment: CDR1 SGHRS and CDR2 YFSETQ. Deletions cut 3 bases from V and 3 bases from J, with 12 bases between. The CDR3 consists of 14 residues. The CDR3 loop reads CASSSGGTEETQYF. CDR3 sequence (DNA): TGCGCCAGCAGCTCCGGGGGGACAGAAGAGACCCAGTACTTC.